Below are 9 T cell receptor beta chains sequenced from a single sample in a study of T cells after posttransplantation cyclophosphamide (dated by TCRdb to the mid-2010s). Library preparation employed the immunoSEQ multiplex PCR assay. TCRdb retrieved this table from immuneACCESS and kept in-frame rearrangements only. Not all clones are present; in checked studies, unresolved V genes account for under half, and no reason is known for the remainder. This sample contains 35,000 to 45,000 clones, none of which is a singleton. Of the sample, roughly 2.3% falls within the top ten clones. Material: PBMCs. All receptors come from a middle-aged man in good health, CMV-negative, and a related stem cell transplant donor.

This clone was seen repeatedly, ten times or more. This chain connects TRBV19 to TRBJ1-1, with D hard to call. The CDR3 sequence is 17 residues long. Germline V gene sequence: CDR1 LNHDA, CDR2 SQIVND (reference sequence). V lost 3 bases and J 1 base, leaving 18 bases between the germline ends. CDR3 amino acids: CASSIWSSHRTNTEAFF. DNA of the CDR3: TGTGCCAGTAGTATTTGGTCTTCCCACAGAACGAACACTGAAGCTTTCTTT.

This clone was found many times. V usage is TRBV18 and J usage is TRBJ1-1; 8 bases are a match to TRBD1. Trimming at V came to 2 bases and at J to 1 base, leaving 3 bases not matched to a gene. This CDR3 has 15 amino acids. Germline CDR1 and CDR2: KGHSH and LQKENI. The CDR3 protein is CASSPGTGTNTEAFF. In DNA form, the CDR3 reads TGTGCCAGCTCACCAGGGACAGGAACGAACACTGAAGCTTTCTTT.

This clone was counted ten times or more. The J gene is TRBJ1-5, the V gene TRBV15; D is uncertain. Germline V gives CDR1 LNHNV, CDR2 YYDKDF (reference sequence). Trimming removed 1 base at V and 2 bases at J, with 15 bases between. The CDR3 covers 17 residues. CDR3 sequence reads: CATSRGTGNHGNQPQHF. In DNA form, the CDR3 reads TGTGCCACCAGCAGAGGAACGGGGAACCATGGCAATCAGCCCCAGCATTTT.

This clone has a count of ten or more. The chain recombines TRBV14 with TRBJ1-6, with 11 bases matching TRBD1. The CDR3 covers 15 residues. V gave up 4 bases and J gave up 7 bases; unmatched junction bases: 3. Germline values: CDR1 SGHDN, CDR2 FVKESK. CDR3 coding DNA: TGTGCCAGCAGCCCCCGGACAGGGGGCAATTCACCCCTCCACTTT. This translates into CASSPRTGGNSPLHF. The complete variable domain, with remaining parts taken from reference TRBV14 and TRBJ1-6, reads EAGVTQFPSHSVIEKGQTVTLRCDPISGHDNLYWYRRVMGKEIKFLLHFVKESKQDESGMPNNRFLAERTGGTYSTLKVQPAELEDSGVYFCASSPRTGGNSPLHFGNGTRLTVT.

This clone occurred many times. The CDR3 spells CASSDGTSGGPYEQYV. CDR3 in DNA: TGCGCCAGCAGTGACGGGACTAGCGGGGGTCCCTACGAGCAGTACGTC. This sequence joins TRBV10-1 and TRBJ2-7, with TRBD2 matching 14 bases. The V segment lost 3 bases and the J segment 2 bases; nucleotides outside the gene matches: 3. The CDR3 is 16 residues long. Germline V gene data show CDR1 as WNHNN and CDR2 as SYGVQD (reference sequence).

This clone occurred a few times. J is TRBJ2-1 and V is TRBV4-3; TRBD2 matches at 8 bases. This CDR3 spans 15 amino acids. V was pared by 3 bases and J by 4 bases, with 5 bases of the junction left unmatched. CDR1 and CDR2 (germline): LGHNA, YSLEER. CDR3 nucleotides: TGCGCCAGCAGCCAGGAGCGGGAGTGGTACAATGAGCAGTTCTTC. This sequence encodes CASSQEREWYNEQFF.

This clone was counted many times. The rearrangement joins TRBV6-6 to TRBJ2-7; 9 bases align to TRBD1. The ends lost 5 bases at V and 4 bases at J; junction bases unmatched: 9. Germline CDR1 is MNHNY and CDR2 is SVGAGI (reference sequence). The CDR3 spans 15 residues. The DNA for the CDR3 is TGTGCCAGCAGTCCGAGGGACAGGGTGGGGTACGAGCAGTACTTC. This translates into CASSPRDRVGYEQYF.

This clone appeared many times. The chain carries TRBV28 and TRBJ1-1; D unclear. V lost 3 bases and J lost 3, with 14 bases in between. The CDR3 has 15 residues. Germline CDR1 MDHEN, CDR2 SYDVKM. In DNA form, the CDR3 reads TGTGCCAGCAGTTTGGCAGGTGTGGTGGACACTGAAGCTTTCTTT. Amino acid sequence: CASSLAGVVDTEAFF.

The sample holds a few counts of this clone. The rearrangement links TRBV28 to TRBJ2-6; D may be TRBD1 (6 bases). The CDR3 spans 16 residues. Trimming took 8 bases from V and 0 from J, leaving 14 bases between them. Germline CDR1 is MDHEN and CDR2 is SYDVKM. The CDR3 nucleotides are TGTGCCAGCTACGGGACAAACCTCTCTGGGGCCAACGTCCTGACTTTC. Encoded protein: CASYGTNLSGANVLTF. Combining the CDR3 with reference TRBV28 and TRBJ2-6 gives the whole variable domain DVKVTQSSRYLVKRTGEKVFLECVQDMDHENMFWYRQDPGLGLRLIYFSYDVKMKEKGDIPEGYSVSREKKERFSLILESASTNQTSMYLCASYGTNLSGANVLTFGAGSRLTVL.